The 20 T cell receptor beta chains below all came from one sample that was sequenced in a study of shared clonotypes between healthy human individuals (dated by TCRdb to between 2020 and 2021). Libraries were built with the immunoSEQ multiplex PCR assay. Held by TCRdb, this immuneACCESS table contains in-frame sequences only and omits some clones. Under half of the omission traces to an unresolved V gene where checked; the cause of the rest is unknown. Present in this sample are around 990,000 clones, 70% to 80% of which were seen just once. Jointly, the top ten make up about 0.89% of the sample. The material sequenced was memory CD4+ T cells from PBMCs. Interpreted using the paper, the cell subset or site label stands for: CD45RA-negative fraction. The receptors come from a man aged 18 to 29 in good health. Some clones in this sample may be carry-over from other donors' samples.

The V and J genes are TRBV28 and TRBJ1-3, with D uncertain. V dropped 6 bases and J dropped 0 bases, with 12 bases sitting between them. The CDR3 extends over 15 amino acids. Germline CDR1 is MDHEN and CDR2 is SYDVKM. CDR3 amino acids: CASRPPEGSGNTIYF. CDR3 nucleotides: TGTGCCAGCAGGCCGCCAGAGGGCTCTGGAAACACCATATATTTT.

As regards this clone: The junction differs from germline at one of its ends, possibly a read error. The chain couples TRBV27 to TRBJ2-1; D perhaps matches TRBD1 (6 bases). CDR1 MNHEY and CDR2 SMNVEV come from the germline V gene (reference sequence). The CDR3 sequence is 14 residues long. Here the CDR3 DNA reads TGTGCCAGTACGGACAGACCGGCCTACGATGAGCAGTTCTTC. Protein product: CASTDRPAYDEQFF.

The DNA for the CDR3 is TGCAGCGTTTACCGGGACGTCGGCCGGGAGACCCAGTACTTC. Protein sequence: CSVYRDVGRETQYF. This chain uses TRBV29-1 with TRBJ2-5, with D perhaps given as TRBD1 or TRBD2 (5 bases each). Per germline, CDR1 SQVTM and CDR2 ANQGSEA. The CDR3 covers 14 residues. The V end lost 5 bases, the J end lost 5 bases, and 18 bases lay between the germline ends. Combining the CDR3 with reference TRBV29-1 and TRBJ2-5 gives the whole variable domain SAVISQKPSRDICQRGTSLTIQCQVDSQVTMMFWYRQQPGQSLTLIATANQGSEATYESGFVIDKFPISRPNLTFSTLTVSNMSPEDSSIYLCSVYRDVGRETQYFGPGTRLLVL.

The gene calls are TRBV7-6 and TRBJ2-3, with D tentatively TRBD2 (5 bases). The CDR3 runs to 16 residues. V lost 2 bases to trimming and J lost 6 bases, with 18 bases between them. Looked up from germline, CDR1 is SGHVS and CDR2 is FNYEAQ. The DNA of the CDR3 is TGTGCCAGCAGCTTACGGAGCGGCCGTGGCGGGGATACGCAGTATTTT. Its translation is CASSLRSGRGGDTQYF.

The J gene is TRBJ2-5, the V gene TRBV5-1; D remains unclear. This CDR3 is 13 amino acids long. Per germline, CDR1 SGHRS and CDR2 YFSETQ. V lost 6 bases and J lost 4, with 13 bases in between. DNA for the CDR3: TGCGCCAGCACCGCCCCCTCGGGAGAGACCCAGTACTTC. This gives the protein CASTAPSGETQYF.

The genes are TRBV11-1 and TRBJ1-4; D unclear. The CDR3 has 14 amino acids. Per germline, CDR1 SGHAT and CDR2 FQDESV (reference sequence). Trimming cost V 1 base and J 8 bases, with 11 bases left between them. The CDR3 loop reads CASSLDQSGEKLFF. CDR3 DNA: TGTGCCAGCAGCTTAGACCAAAGCGGAGAAAAACTGTTTTTT.

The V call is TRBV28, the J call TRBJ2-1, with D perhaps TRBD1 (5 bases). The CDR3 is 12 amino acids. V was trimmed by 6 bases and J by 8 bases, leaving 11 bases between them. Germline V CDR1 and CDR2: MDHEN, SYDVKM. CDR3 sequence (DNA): TGTGCCAGCAGCCTCGGACAAGATGAGCAGTTCTTC. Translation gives CASSLGQDEQFF.

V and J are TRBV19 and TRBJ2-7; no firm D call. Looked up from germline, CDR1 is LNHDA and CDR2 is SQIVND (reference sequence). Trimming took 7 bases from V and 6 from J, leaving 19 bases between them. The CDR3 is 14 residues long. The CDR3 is CASKFNSISSEQYF. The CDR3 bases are TGTGCCAGTAAGTTTAACAGCATAAGTTCCGAGCAGTACTTC.

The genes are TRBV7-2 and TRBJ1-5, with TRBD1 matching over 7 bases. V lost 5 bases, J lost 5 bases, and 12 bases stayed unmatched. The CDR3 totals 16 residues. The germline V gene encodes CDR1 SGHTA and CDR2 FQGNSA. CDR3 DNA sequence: TGTGCCAGCAGCCCACAAATCGACAGGGTTGATCAGCCCCAGCATTTT. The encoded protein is CASSPQIDRVDQPQHF.

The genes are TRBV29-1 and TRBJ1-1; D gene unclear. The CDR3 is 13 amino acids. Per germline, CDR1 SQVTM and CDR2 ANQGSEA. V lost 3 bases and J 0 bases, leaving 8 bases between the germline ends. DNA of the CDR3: TGCAGCGTTGAGGAGAGTATGAACACTGAAGCTTTCTTT. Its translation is CSVEESMNTEAFF.

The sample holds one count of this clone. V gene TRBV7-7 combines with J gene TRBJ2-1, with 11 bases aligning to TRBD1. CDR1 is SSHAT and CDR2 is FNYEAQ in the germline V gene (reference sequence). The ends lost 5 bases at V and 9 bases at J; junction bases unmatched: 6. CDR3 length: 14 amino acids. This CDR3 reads CASSTGQGEGEQFF. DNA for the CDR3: TGTGCCAGCAGCACGGGACAGGGGGAGGGTGAGCAGTTCTTC.

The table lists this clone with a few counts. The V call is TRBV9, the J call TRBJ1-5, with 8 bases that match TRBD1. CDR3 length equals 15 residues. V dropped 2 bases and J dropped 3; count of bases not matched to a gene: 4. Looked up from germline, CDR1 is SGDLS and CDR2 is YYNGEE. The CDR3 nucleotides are TGTGCCAGCAGCGTGTCAGGGGGCTTCAATCAGCCCCAGCATTTT. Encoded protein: CASSVSGGFNQPQHF.

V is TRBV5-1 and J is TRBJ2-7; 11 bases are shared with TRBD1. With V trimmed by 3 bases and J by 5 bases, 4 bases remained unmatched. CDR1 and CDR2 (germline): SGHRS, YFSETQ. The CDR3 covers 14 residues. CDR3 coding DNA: TGCGCCAGCAGCTGGCGGACAGGGGGCGACGAGCAGTACTTC. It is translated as CASSWRTGGDEQYF.

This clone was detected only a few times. CDR3 in amino acids: CASSMTGGQVNTQYF. DNA for the CDR3: TGTGCCAGCAGTATGACAGGGGGGCAAGTGAATACGCAGTATTTT. The chain employs TRBV6-5 and TRBJ2-3; 9 bases align to TRBD1. The CDR3 has 15 residues. V was pared by 5 bases and J by 7 bases, with 10 bases of the junction left unmatched. Germline-derived CDR1 and CDR2 are MNHEY and SVGAGI.

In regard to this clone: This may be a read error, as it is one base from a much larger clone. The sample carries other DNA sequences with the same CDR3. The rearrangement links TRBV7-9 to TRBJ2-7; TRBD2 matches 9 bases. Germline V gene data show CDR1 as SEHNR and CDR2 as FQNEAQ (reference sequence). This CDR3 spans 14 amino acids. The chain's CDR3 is CASSLGVAGEEQYF. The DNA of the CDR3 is TGTGCCAGTAGCTTAGGAGTAGCGGGAGAAGAGCAGTACTTC.

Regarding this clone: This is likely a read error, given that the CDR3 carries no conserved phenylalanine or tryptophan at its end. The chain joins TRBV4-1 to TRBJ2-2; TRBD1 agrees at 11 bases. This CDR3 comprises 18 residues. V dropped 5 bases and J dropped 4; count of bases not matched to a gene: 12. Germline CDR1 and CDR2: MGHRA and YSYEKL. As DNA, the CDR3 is TGCGCCAGCAGCATGCGGACAGGGGGCGCGGGATCCACCGGGGAGCTGTTTCTT. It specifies CASSMRTGGAGSTGELFL.

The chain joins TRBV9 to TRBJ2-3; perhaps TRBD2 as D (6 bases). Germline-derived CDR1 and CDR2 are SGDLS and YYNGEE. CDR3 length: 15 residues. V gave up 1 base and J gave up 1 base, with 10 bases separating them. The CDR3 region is CASSVRRGGTDTQYF. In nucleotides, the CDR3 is TGTGCCAGCAGCGTACGGCGGGGTGGCACAGATACGCAGTATTTT.

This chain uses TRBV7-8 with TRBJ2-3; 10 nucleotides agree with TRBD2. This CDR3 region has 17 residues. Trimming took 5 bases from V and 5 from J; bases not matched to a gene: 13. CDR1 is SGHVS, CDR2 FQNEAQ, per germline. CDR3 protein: CASSNLGKREGQDTQYF. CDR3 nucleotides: TGTGCCAGCAGCAACCTGGGCAAGCGGGAGGGCCAAGATACGCAGTATTTT.

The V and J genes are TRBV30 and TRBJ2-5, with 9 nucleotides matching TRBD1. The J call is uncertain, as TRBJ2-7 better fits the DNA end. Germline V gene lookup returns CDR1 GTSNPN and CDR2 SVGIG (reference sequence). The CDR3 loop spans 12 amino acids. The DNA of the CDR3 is TGTGCCTGGGCGGGACAGGGCCTCGAGCAGTACTTC. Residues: CAWAGQGLEQYF.

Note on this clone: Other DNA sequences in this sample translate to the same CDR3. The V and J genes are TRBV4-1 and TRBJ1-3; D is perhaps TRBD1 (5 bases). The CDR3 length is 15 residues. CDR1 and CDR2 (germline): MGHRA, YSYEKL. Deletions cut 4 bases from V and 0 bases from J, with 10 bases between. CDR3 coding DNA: TGCGCCAGCAGCCCACAGGCCCACTCTGGAAACACCATATATTTT. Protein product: CASSPQAHSGNTIYF.